The 21 T cell receptor beta chains listed next were all sequenced from one sample in a study of Graves' ophthalmopathy and Graves' hyperthyroidism. The study amplified TCR beta CDR3 regions using RNA transcripts. HTBI-primed RT-PCR formed the first round, and a multiplex PCR formed the second. MiXCR, applied by TCRdb to the multiplex PCR reads, yields one record per CDR3 protein. Here the sample spans about 620,000 distinct CDR3 sequences, over 20% being singletons. The sequencing sample was made of peripheral blood. These receptors originate from a young woman with stable Graves' hyperthyroidism. Some clones in this sample may be carry-over from other donors' samples.

This clonotype was picked up many times. The CDR3 nucleotides are TGTGCCAGCAGTTCAGACAGGCTAAATCAGCCCCAGCATTTT. Its protein product is CASSSDRLNQPQHF. The V gene is TRBV6-5, the J gene TRBJ1-5, with a possible D match to TRBD1 (6 bases). Germline V lookup: CDR1 MNHEY, CDR2 SVGAGI. The CDR3 is 14 residues long. V lost 4 bases and J lost 4, with 11 bases in between.

V is TRBV20-1 and J is TRBJ1-5, with 10 nucleotides matching TRBD1. Per the germline V gene, CDR1 is DFQATT and CDR2 is SNEGSKA (reference sequence). The CDR3 is 13 residues long. CDR3 nucleotides: TGCTCCCTCGGGACAGGGGAGAATCAGCCCCAGCATTTT. Translation: CSLGTGENQPQHF.

This clonotype was recorded many times. The chain links TRBV18 to TRBJ2-5; 7 nucleotides match TRBD2. Looked up from germline, CDR1 is KGHSH and CDR2 is LQKENI. The J segment lost 2 bases and the V segment lost 1 base, leaving 4 bases of the junction unmatched. This CDR3 contains 15 residues. The CDR3 reads CASSPQLALQETQYF. The CDR3 coding sequence is TGTGCCAGCTCACCACAACTAGCGCTACAAGAGACCCAGTACTTC.

The chain links TRBV6-5 to TRBJ2-7; a possible D gene is TRBD2 (6 bases). Deletions cut 1 base from V and 3 bases from J, with 10 bases between. Looked up from germline, CDR1 is MNHEY and CDR2 is SVGAGI. This CDR3 region has 14 residues. The CDR3 DNA sequence: TGTGCCAGCAGTTACTTCGGGACTTACTACGAGCAGTACTTC. Translation gives CASSYFGTYYEQYF.

In this sample, this clonotype turned up a few times. The V gene is TRBV20-1, the J gene TRBJ2-5; weak D call: TRBD1 (5 bases). The CDR3 covers 12 residues. The V and J ends lost 5 bases and 5 bases respectively, with 12 bases between them. The germline V gene has CDR1 DFQATT and CDR2 SNEGSKA (reference sequence). The CDR3, as DNA: TGCAGTGCTCCTCGGGCAGGGGAGACCCAGTACTTC. It is translated as CSAPRAGETQYF.

This clonotype was counted a few times. The chain links TRBV30 to TRBJ2-7; D ambiguous. Germline loops: CDR1 GTSNPN, CDR2 SVGIG (reference sequence). V was shortened by 1 base and J by 5 bases, with 9 bases between the two germline ends. This CDR3 spans 12 amino acids. The CDR3 loop is CAWSAQVHEQYF. CDR3 in DNA: TGTGCCTGGAGTGCGCAGGTTCACGAGCAGTACTTC.

This clonotype was counted ten times or more. The J gene is TRBJ2-5, the V gene TRBV28, with D perhaps TRBD2 (5 bases). Germline V gene data show CDR1 as MDHEN and CDR2 as SYDVKM. The V gene lost 6 bases and the J gene lost 4 bases, with 12 bases spanning the gap. This CDR3 has 13 amino acids. CDR3 sequence reads: CASRSSGGETQYF. The CDR3 nucleotides read TGTGCCAGCAGGTCAAGTGGAGGAGAGACCCAGTACTTC.

This clonotype showed up just a few times. The chain joins TRBV19 to TRBJ1-2; the D gene is possibly TRBD1 (5 bases). V dropped 3 bases and J dropped 5 bases, with 19 bases sitting between them. Germline V gene lookup returns CDR1 LNHDA and CDR2 SQIVND (reference sequence). The length of the CDR3 is 16 residues. The CDR3 here is CASSMTGRPPLYGYTF. The DNA for the CDR3 is TGTGCCAGTAGTATGACGGGGCGCCCCCCCCTATATGGCTACACCTTC.

This clonotype was observed a handful of times. This sequence joins TRBV20-1 and TRBJ1-2; no clear D gene. V was pared by 0 bases and J by 4 bases, with 15 bases between. Per the germline V gene, CDR1 is DFQATT and CDR2 is SNEGSKA (reference sequence). The CDR3 has 15 residues. The CDR3: CSARDEAAPRYGYTF. Written as DNA, the CDR3 is TGCAGTGCTAGAGATGAAGCAGCACCCCGCTATGGCTACACCTTC.

The chain has TRBV4-1 and TRBJ2-7, with 10 bases aligning to TRBD2. CDR3 size: 15 residues. J lost 0 bases, V lost 2 bases, and 1 base had no gene match. The germline gives CDR1 MGHRA, CDR2 YSYEKL. CDR3 in DNA: TGCGCCAGCAGCCAACGGACTAGCGGCTCCTACGAGCAGTACTTC. Its translation: CASSQRTSGSYEQYF.

This clonotype has ten or more counts. V is TRBV12-3 or TRBV12-4 and J is TRBJ1-1; no firm D call. V was clipped by 1 base and J by 6 bases, with 12 bases between them. The CDR3 is 14 amino acids. Here the CDR3 DNA reads TGTGCCAGCAGTTTAGGAGCCCTTGGGGCTGAAGCTTTCTTT. It is translated as CASSLGALGAEAFF.

This clonotype appeared a few times. The chain is built from TRBV6-5 and TRBJ1-1; the match to TRBD1 covers 10 bases. The CDR3 has 15 amino acids. V dropped 4 bases and J dropped 5; count of bases not matched to a gene: 7. Germline V lookup: CDR1 MNHEY, CDR2 SVGAGI. CDR3 loop: CASSSRQGAQTEAFF. CDR3 DNA: TGTGCCAGCAGTTCCAGACAGGGGGCGCAAACTGAAGCTTTCTTT.

This clonotype was counted at least ten times. The rearrangement links TRBV28 to TRBJ2-2; tentatively, D is TRBD2 (7 bases). Germline V CDR1 and CDR2: MDHEN, SYDVKM. The CDR3 runs 16 residues. Trimming removed 3 bases from V and 2 bases from J, with 13 bases in between. CDR3 sequence: CASSLWGGPNTGELFF. CDR3 DNA: TGTGCCAGCAGTTTGTGGGGGGGCCCCAACACCGGGGAGCTGTTTTTT.

This clonotype is a singleton in its sample. The chain joins TRBV19 to TRBJ2-7; D is unresolved. The CDR3 is 17 residues long. The V end was cut by 5 bases, the J end by 0 bases, with 20 bases between. Germline assignment: CDR1 LNHDA and CDR2 SQIVND (reference sequence). CDR3 protein: CASSPELKVLVSYEQYF. Written as DNA, the CDR3 is TGTGCCAGTAGTCCCGAATTGAAGGTTTTAGTCTCCTACGAGCAGTACTTC.

This clonotype was found many times. V is TRBV2 and J is TRBJ1-1; D gene unclear. Trimming stripped 2 bases from V and 1 base from J, with 5 bases between. Germline-derived CDR1 and CDR2 are SNHLY and FYNNEI. The CDR3 consists of 13 residues. The CDR3 is CASSEPRNTEAFF. The CDR3 DNA sequence: TGTGCCAGCAGTGAACCCAGGAACACTGAAGCTTTCTTT.

This clonotype was counted a few times. The rearrangement joins TRBV6-5 to TRBJ1-6; 7 bases match TRBD1. This CDR3 is 14 amino acids long. Germline CDR1 reads MNHEY; CDR2 reads SVGAGI. Losses at the gene ends were 5 bases for V and 7 bases for J; bases not matched to a gene: 5. In DNA, the CDR3 is TGTGCCAGCAGTAACAGGGGTCAGAATTCACCCCTCCACTTT. Its protein product is CASSNRGQNSPLHF.

This clonotype was detected ten times or more. CDR3 loop: CASSQGSDSPLHF. The CDR3 nucleotides read TGCGCCAGCAGCCAAGGCTCCGATTCACCCCTCCACTTT. This chain links TRBV4-1 with TRBJ1-6, with D unclear. Germline loops: CDR1 MGHRA, CDR2 YSYEKL. The CDR3 is made up of 13 amino acids. V shed 1 base and J shed 8 bases, with 6 bases lying between them.

This clonotype was detected many times. This chain uses TRBV6-1 with TRBJ1-1, with D possibly TRBD1 on 5 matching bases. The germline V gene encodes CDR1 MNHNS and CDR2 SASEGT. The CDR3 is made up of 13 amino acids. Trimming pared 7 bases from V and 6 bases from J, leaving 15 bases between. The CDR3 loop is CASNTAGGAEAFF. The CDR3 region has the DNA TGTGCCAGCAATACCGCTGGGGGGGCTGAAGCTTTCTTT.

The V call is TRBV12-5, the J call TRBJ1-3; D remains ambiguous. Trimming removed 7 bases at V and 4 bases at J, with 14 bases between. Per germline, CDR1 LGHNT and CDR2 FRNRAP. There are 14 residues in the CDR3. CDR3 DNA: TGTGCTAGTGCCATTTCGGGAGAAGGAAACACCATATATTTT. Amino acids: CASAISGEGNTIYF.

There are many counts of this clonotype. V and J are TRBV3-1 and TRBJ2-2; TRBD1 is a possible D gene (6 bases). Germline V gene lookup returns CDR1 LGHDT and CDR2 YNNKEL (reference sequence). Trimming took off 4 bases at V and 4 bases at J, with 16 bases between the two ends. This CDR3 region has 16 residues. The DNA of the CDR3 is TGTGCCAGCAGCCTCGGACAGACCGGGGTCACCGGGGAGCTGTTTTTT. Its protein product is CASSLGQTGVTGELFF.

This clonotype has a count of ten or more. The junction does not match germline at one end; this may be a read error. The rearrangement joins TRBV20-1 to TRBJ1-3; D remains unclear. Looked up from germline, CDR1 is DFQATT and CDR2 is SNEGSKA (reference sequence). This CDR3 is 14 amino acids long. The CDR3 DNA sequence: TGCAGTGCGGCTACACAAACGCCTGGACACACCATATATTTT. It yields the protein CSAATQTPGHTIYF.